The 30 T cell receptor beta chains below all came from one sample that was sequenced in a study of T-cell memory formation after mild COVID-19. Via MiXCR, TCRdb re-called the 5' RACE reads, giving one row per CDR3 protein. The data hold 180,000 or so distinct CDR3 sequences, with roughly 10% observed a single time. The sequencing sample was made of PBMCs or a T cell subset sorted from them (not recorded which). These receptors were taken from a man between 18 and 35 years old who had mild COVID-19 (a few samples of this study predate the infection). Cell type and time point are not known.

The CDR3 reads CASSYSLRQEPWDEQFF. The CDR3 nucleotides read TGTGCCAGCAGTTACTCGCTCCGACAGGAACCATGGGATGAGCAGTTCTTC. The chain carries TRBV6-2 or TRBV6-3 and TRBJ2-1, with a weak D call TRBD1 (6 bases). CDR1 MNHEY and CDR2 SVGEGT come from the germline V gene. CDR3 length equals 17 residues. V lost 0 bases and J lost 8, with 20 bases in between.

The rearrangement joins TRBV7-8 to TRBJ1-4; TRBD1 matches at 7 bases. In germline, CDR1 is SGHVS, CDR2 FQNEAQ. CDR3 size: 14 residues. V was pared by 5 bases and J by 3 bases, with 3 bases of the junction left unmatched. The DNA for the CDR3 is TGTGCCAGCAGCCAACAGGGGTCTAATGAAAAACTGTTTTTT. Protein product: CASSQQGSNEKLFF.

This clonotype was detected a few times. V and J are TRBV3-1 and TRBJ1-4; D gene ambiguous. Trimming took 10 bases from V and 5 from J, leaving 11 bases between them. Germline V gene lookup returns CDR1 LGHDT and CDR2 YNNKEL (reference sequence). The CDR3 covers 12 residues. CDR3 amino acids: CATEDLNEKLFF. CDR3 DNA: TGTGCCACCGAGGACCTGAATGAAAAACTGTTTTTT. The full variable domain, completed using reference TRBV3-1 and TRBJ1-4, is DTAVSQTPKYLVTQMGNDKSIKCEQNLGHDTMYWYKQDSKKFLKIMFSYNNKELIINETVPNRFSPKSPDKAHLNLHINSLELGDSAVYFCATEDLNEKLFFGSGTQLSVL.

This clonotype was counted a few times. V gene TRBV25-1 combines with J gene TRBJ2-5; D possibly matches TRBD1 or TRBD2 (6 bases each). There are 16 residues in the CDR3. Germline assignment: CDR1 MGHDK and CDR2 SYGVNS. Trimming removed 4 bases from V and 8 bases from J, with 23 bases in between. The CDR3 loop is CASSGVFGGGFGTQYF. The CDR3, as DNA: TGTGCCAGCAGTGGGGTATTCGGAGGGGGTTTTGGTACCCAGTACTTC.

The chain uses TRBV20-1 and TRBJ2-4; 8 bases match TRBD1. V lost 5 bases, J lost 8 bases, and 11 bases stayed unmatched. Germline values: CDR1 DFQATT, CDR2 SNEGSKA (reference sequence). The CDR3 has 14 residues. As DNA, the CDR3 is TGCAGTGCTCGAAGTGGGCAGGGGGCGGACATTCAGTACTTC. It yields the protein CSARSGQGADIQYF.

This clonotype was observed a handful of times. The chain joins TRBV23-1 to TRBJ2-2, with 8 bases identical to TRBD1. TRBV23-1 is an open reading frame, and its role is uncertain. The J segment lost 0 bases and the V segment lost 2 bases, leaving 2 bases of the junction unmatched. The CDR3 length is 16 residues. This CDR3 reads CASSQGTGPNTGELFF. The CDR3 DNA sequence: TGCGCCAGCAGTCAAGGGACAGGCCCGAACACCGGGGAGCTGTTTTTT.

The gene calls are TRBV6-6 and TRBJ1-2; maybe TRBD1 (6 bases). Germline CDR1 and CDR2: MNHNY and SVGAGI (reference sequence). The CDR3 contains 13 residues. The ends were cut back, 7 bases at V and 4 bases at J, with 13 bases in the middle. The CDR3, as DNA: TGTGCCAGCACCCCCGGGACAACCTATGGCTACACCTTC. Amino acids: CASTPGTTYGYTF.

The rearrangement joins TRBV7-2 to TRBJ1-6; D is unresolved. With 2 bases removed from V and 5 bases from J, the gap between germline ends came to 7 bases. This CDR3 has 14 residues. CDR1 is SGHTA and CDR2 is FQGNSA in the germline V gene. CDR3 bases: TGTGCCAGCAGCTTATACCAGGATAATTCACCCCTCCACTTT. The encoded protein is CASSLYQDNSPLHF.

This rearrangement joins TRBV6-2 or TRBV6-3 to TRBJ1-5; maybe TRBD1 (6 bases). The CDR3 has 15 residues. The germline V and J ends were trimmed by 6 bases and 1 base, with 13 bases remaining between them. In germline, CDR1 is MNHEY, CDR2 SVGEGT. In nucleotides, the CDR3 is TGTGCCAGCAGGACAGGCGAGGGGAGCAATCAGCCCCAGCATTTT. This translates into CASRTGEGSNQPQHF.

This clonotype was detected ten times or more. V usage is TRBV20-1 and J usage is TRBJ2-1, with 7 bases identical to TRBD1. V dropped 5 bases and J dropped 7; count of bases not matched to a gene: 8. CDR3 length: 13 amino acids. Germline assignment: CDR1 DFQATT and CDR2 SNEGSKA (reference sequence). The CDR3 region is CSADSGTVNEQFF. In nucleotides, the CDR3 is TGCAGTGCTGACTCCGGGACAGTTAATGAGCAGTTCTTC.

This clonotype has more than one count but fewer than ten. This chain uses TRBV27 with TRBJ1-6; D is unclear. Germline V gene sequence: CDR1 MNHEY, CDR2 SMNVEV (reference sequence). The CDR3 runs 18 residues. Trimming cost V 4 bases and J 4 bases, with 20 bases left between them. Here the CDR3 DNA reads TGTGCCAGCAGTTACAAGGGCCCTGGAATCTATTATAATTCACCCCTCCACTTT. Protein: CASSYKGPGIYYNSPLHF.

This clonotype was observed a few times. This sequence joins TRBV5-1 and TRBJ1-1; D may be TRBD1 (5 bases). The CDR3 runs to 14 residues. CDR1 is SGHRS and CDR2 is YFSETQ in the germline V gene. V lost 4 bases to trimming and J lost 4 bases, with 14 bases between them. The DNA for the CDR3 is TGCGCCAGCAGCCAACGATCAGGGCGCACTGAAGCTTTCTTT. This sequence encodes CASSQRSGRTEAFF. The full variable domain, completed using reference TRBV5-1 and TRBJ1-1, is KAGVTQTPRYLIKTRGQQVTLSCSPISGHRSVSWYQQTPGQGLQFLFEYFSETQRNKGNFPGRFSGRQFSNSRSEMNVSTLELGDSALYLCASSQRSGRTEAFFGQGTRLTVV.

The chain couples TRBV6-1 to TRBJ1-2, with TRBD1 identical over 7 bases. V was pared by 7 bases and J by 8 bases, with 16 bases of the junction left unmatched. CDR3 length: 15 residues. The germline CDR1 and CDR2 sequences are MNHNS and SASEGT. CDR3 nucleotide sequence: TGTGCCAGCACACCGGGACAGTCCCTATCTGTAGGCTACACCTTC. Encoded protein: CASTPGQSLSVGYTF.

The CDR3, as DNA: TGTGCCAGCAGTTTGCGATTCGACAGATCCTATAATTCACCCCTCCACTTT. This translates into CASSLRFDRSYNSPLHF. The J gene is TRBJ1-6, the V gene TRBV12-3 or TRBV12-4; D possibly corresponds to TRBD1 (5 bases). The CDR3 is made up of 17 amino acids. The V end was cut by 3 bases, the J end by 1 base, with 13 bases between.

This clonotype appeared once. The CDR3: CASSLFAGVGKPQHF. The CDR3 nucleotides read TGTGCCAGCAGTTTGTTTGCGGGGGTTGGTAAGCCCCAGCATTTT. This chain joins TRBV12-3 or TRBV12-4 and TRBJ1-5; tentatively, D is TRBD1 (5 bases). Trimming shortened V by 3 bases and J by 8 bases, and 17 bases separated the two germline ends. The CDR3 runs 15 residues.

Ten or more counts support this clonotype. The chain joins TRBV4-2 to TRBJ2-3; weak D call: TRBD2 (5 bases). V was trimmed by 1 base and J by 2 bases, leaving 25 bases between them. The CDR3 has 20 amino acids. The V gene's germline CDR1 is LGHNA and CDR2 YNFKEQ. This CDR3 is CASSQGLGSGNLGNTDTQYF. The DNA for the CDR3 is TGTGCCAGCAGCCAAGGGCTAGGCAGCGGTAACCTCGGAAACACAGATACGCAGTATTTT.

This clonotype was counted many times. The rearrangement uses TRBV7-3 and TRBJ2-5; no reliable D call. Trimming left V 3 bases short and J 0 bases short, with 5 bases between. CDR3 length: 13 residues. The germline CDR1 and CDR2 sequences are SGHTA and FQGTGA. The CDR3 coding sequence is TGTGCCAGCAGCTTCCGAAACCAAGAGACCCAGTACTTC. Its translation is CASSFRNQETQYF.

This clonotype was recorded a few times. CDR3 region: CASSLGLAANEQFF. CDR3 sequence (DNA): TGCGCCAGCAGCTTGGGGCTAGCGGCCAATGAGCAGTTCTTC. The gene calls are TRBV5-1 and TRBJ2-1, with TRBD2 matching 7 bases. The CDR3 is 14 amino acids. The germline CDR1 and CDR2 sequences are SGHRS and YFSETQ. V shed 0 bases, J shed 6 bases, and the junction held 3 bases outside the gene matches.

J is TRBJ2-5 and V is TRBV6-5; D gene unclear. The CDR3 runs to 13 residues. Per germline, CDR1 MNHEY and CDR2 SVGAGI. V dropped 6 bases and J dropped 4 bases, with 12 bases sitting between them. The CDR3 sequence: CASRRPGGETQYF. The CDR3 region has the DNA TGTGCCAGCAGAAGGCCCGGCGGAGAGACCCAGTACTTC.

This clonotype was detected a few times. This chain links TRBV18 with TRBJ2-2; maybe TRBD1 (5 bases). Trimming pared 1 base from V and 5 bases from J, leaving 8 bases between. Germline CDR1 reads KGHSH; CDR2 reads LQKENI. The CDR3 has 14 amino acids. CDR3 sequence: CASSPLRETGELFF. The CDR3 bases are TGTGCCAGCTCACCACTCAGGGAAACCGGGGAGCTGTTTTTT.

This clonotype came up many times. The V and J genes are TRBV7-2 and TRBJ2-1; 9 positions match TRBD2. The CDR3 has 21 amino acids. The germline V gene has CDR1 SGHTA and CDR2 FQGNSA. After removal of 1 base from V and 5 bases from J, the junction contained 21 bases not matched to a gene. The CDR3 DNA follows: TGTGCCAGCAGCTTAGTCCGTCGCTCGCAGCGGGGGGATCCATTTCACAATGAGCAGTTCTTC. As protein: CASSLVRRSQRGDPFHNEQFF.

This clonotype has only a few counts. The chain uses TRBV5-1 and TRBJ2-5, with D perhaps matching TRBD1 (5 bases). The germline gives CDR1 SGHRS, CDR2 YFSETQ. Trimming removed 7 bases from V and 2 bases from J, with 15 bases in between. The CDR3 spans 14 residues. In nucleotides, the CDR3 is TGCGCCAGCGGGGCAGTGGGGTCTCAAGAGACCCAGTACTTC. This encodes CASGAVGSQETQYF.

The chain carries TRBV5-1 and TRBJ2-5; TRBD2 might be the D (7 bases). This CDR3 is built from 13 residues. From germline, CDR1 is SGHRS and CDR2 YFSETQ. Trimming pared 7 bases from V and 1 base from J, leaving 11 bases between. The CDR3 sequence: CASGGGAQETQYF. The CDR3 coding sequence is TGCGCCAGCGGCGGGGGCGCCCAAGAGACCCAGTACTTC.

The rearrangement joins TRBV6-6 to TRBJ1-3; D ambiguous. The CDR3 is 14 amino acids. Germline assignment: CDR1 MNHNY and CDR2 SVGAGI (reference sequence). V shed 5 bases and J shed 2 bases, with 10 bases lying between them. CDR3 region: CASSNGIAGNTIYF. Written as DNA, the CDR3 is TGTGCCAGCAGTAACGGAATTGCTGGAAACACCATATATTTT.

The rearrangement links TRBV7-2 to TRBJ1-2; the D gene is possibly TRBD1 (6 bases). CDR3 length equals 16 residues. Per germline, CDR1 SGHTA and CDR2 FQGNSA. Trimming removed 5 bases from V and 6 bases from J, with 22 bases in between. CDR3 in DNA: TGTGCCAGCAGCCTAGGGCGGCGGGGGCCGAGGCATGGCTACACCTTC. Translating gives CASSLGRRGPRHGYTF. Full variable domain (missing parts from reference TRBV7-2 and TRBJ1-2): GAGVSQSPSNKVTEKGKDVELRCDPISGHTALYWYRQSLGQGLEFLIYFQGNSAPDKSGLPSDRFSAERTGGSVSTLTIQRTQQEDSAVYLCASSLGRRGPRHGYTFGSGTRLTVV.

J is TRBJ2-2 and V is TRBV7-8; D unclear. Per germline, CDR1 SGHVS and CDR2 FQNEAQ. The CDR3 length is 16 residues. V lost 3 bases to trimming and J lost 4 bases, with 15 bases between them. As DNA, the CDR3 is TGTGCCAGCAGCTTTTTCACTGGGATCCTCACCGGGGAGCTGTTTTTT. It codes for CASSFFTGILTGELFF.

The chain links TRBV5-1 to TRBJ1-2, with D unresolved. V lost 5 bases and J 2 bases, leaving 16 bases between the germline ends. The CDR3 loop spans 15 amino acids. Germline loops: CDR1 SGHRS, CDR2 YFSETQ. The CDR3 protein is CASRLGAALNYGYTF. CDR3 DNA: TGCGCCAGCAGGCTGGGCGCAGCTCTCAACTATGGCTACACCTTC.

The V call is TRBV5-1, the J call TRBJ2-6; D not certain. CDR3 length: 16 amino acids. Per germline, CDR1 SGHRS and CDR2 YFSETQ. Trimming pared 5 bases from V and 0 bases from J, leaving 12 bases between. This chain's CDR3 is CASSFTVNSGANVLTF. Written as DNA, the CDR3 is TGCGCCAGCAGTTTCACCGTGAACTCTGGGGCCAACGTCCTGACTTTC.

The table lists this clonotype with a few counts. The J gene is TRBJ2-5, the V gene TRBV10-3; D remains ambiguous. V was trimmed by 5 bases and J by 1 base, leaving 14 bases between them. The CDR3 contains 15 residues. Germline V gene sequence: CDR1 ENHRY, CDR2 SYGVKD. The CDR3 nucleotides are TGTGCCATCAGTCACATCAAGCAAAGCCAAGAGACCCAGTACTTC. As protein: CAISHIKQSQETQYF.

This clonotype was detected only once. The chain employs TRBV2 and TRBJ2-5, with a tentative D call TRBD2 (5 bases). Germline V CDR1 and CDR2: SNHLY, FYNNEI. CDR3 length: 15 residues. Trimming stripped 4 bases from V and 0 bases from J, with 12 bases between. CDR3 loop: CASSGVANDQETQYF. The CDR3 DNA follows: TGTGCCAGCAGTGGCGTAGCGAACGACCAAGAGACCCAGTACTTC.